The rows below give T cell receptor beta chains drawn from one sample of a study of a mutant IDH1 vaccine in newly diagnosed glioma. Antigen specificity for these receptors is unknown. The method was immunoSEQ multiplex PCR; TCRdb's version includes in-frame clones alone and lacks a portion of them. The data show 69,000 or so clones, around nine tenths seen once. The specimen was PBMCs, collected from a glioma patient whose treatment included an IDH1 peptide vaccine. These receptors all come from a man aged 30 to 39 with glioma. CDR3s include the opening cysteine and the closing phenylalanine or tryptophan. The order of the fields is clone size, V gene, J gene, D gene, CDR3 DNA, CDR3 protein. The D gene is left open where the match is weak. The listing skips clone size in some rows; elsewhere it reads once, few, many or a size class.

.	TRBV7-3	TRBJ1-1	.	TGTGCCAGCAGCTTCTCGGCCCGAGGTGAAGCTTTCTTT	CASSFSARGEAFF
.	TRBV2	TRBJ1-6	TRBD1	TGTGCCAGCAGAGGGGACAGGGGGCACAATTCACCCCTCCACTTT	CASRGDRGHNSPLHF
.	TRBV7-2	TRBJ1-1	.	TGTGCCAGCAGCCAAGGGTTGGGGGCTTCTCGGATGAACACTGAAGCTTTCTTT	CASSQGLGASRMNTEAFF
.	TRBV28	TRBJ1-5	TRBD1	TGTGCCAGCAGTTCGCTCAGGGGGCAAGGAGGTCAGCCCCAGCATTTT	CASSSLRGQGGQPQHF
.	TRBV18	TRBJ1-4	.	TGTGCCAGCTCACCACGACAGAATGAAAAACTGTTTTTT	CASSPRQNEKLFF
.	TRBV4-1	TRBJ1-3	.	TGCGCCAGCAGCCTAGGCGGCGCTCTCTCAGGAAACACCATATATTTT	CASSLGGALSGNTIYF
.	TRBV30	TRBJ1-4	.	TGTGCCTGGAGTATGGGAACTAATGAAAAACTGTTTTTT	CAWSMGTNEKLFF
once	TRBV5-6	TRBJ2-5	TRBD2	TGTGCCAGCAGCCAAGATAGCGGGGGAGGGGAGACCCAGTACTTC	CASSQDSGGGETQYF
.	TRBV5-6	TRBJ2-5	TRBD2	TGTGCCAGCAGCTTAGGACTAGCGGGGGGCCAAGAGACCCAGTACTTC	CASSLGLAGGQETQYF
few	TRBV6-6	TRBJ1-1	.	TGTGCCAGCAGAGGCATGAACACTGAAGCTTTCTTT	CASRGMNTEAFF
.	TRBV7-2	TRBJ1-5	.	TGTGCCAGCAGCCTCCCCTATCAGCCCCAGCATTTT	CASSLPYQPQHF
.	TRBV10-3	TRBJ1-2	.	TGTGCCATCAGTGAACGAGAGGAAATCCCGGGATATGGCTACACCTTC	CAISEREEIPGYGYTF
.	TRBV5-4	TRBJ1-2	TRBD1	TGTGCCAGCAGCCCGGAAGACAGGGGGCTGTCCGGCTACACCTTC	CASSPEDRGLSGYTF
.	TRBV6-5	TRBJ1-2	.	TGTGCCAGCAAAGAGTTCCTAAACTATGGCTACACCTTC	CASKEFLNYGYTF
.	TRBV6-1	TRBJ1-1	.	TGTGCCAGCAGTGGGGACACCCCGGTAGGAGCTTTCTTT	CASSGDTPVGAFF
.	TRBV19	TRBJ1-5	TRBD1	TGTGCCAGTAGTATTAGAGGGGGCGATCAGCCCCAGCATTTT	CASSIRGGDQPQHF
.	TRBV7-2	TRBJ1-1	.	TGTGCCAGCAGCTCCCAGACAGGAGTGAACACTGAAGCTTTCTTT	CASSSQTGVNTEAFF
.	TRBV7-9	TRBJ2-7	.	TGTGCCAGCAGCTTAGTTGGTAGCGGAAGTTACGAGCAGTACTTC	CASSLVGSGSYEQYF
.	TRBV9	TRBJ1-1	.	TGTGCCAGCAGCGTAGGGGTTGGCACTGAAGCTTTCTTT	CASSVGVGTEAFF
.	TRBV28	TRBJ1-2	.	TGTGCCAGCAGTTTACTGCGGTATAGGGACTATGGCTACACCTTC	CASSLLRYRDYGYTF
.	TRBV18	TRBJ1-1	.	TGTGCCAGCTCGCCCGACAAGAACACTGAAGCTTTCTTT	CASSPDKNTEAFF
.	TRBV5-1	TRBJ1-1	.	TGCGCCAGCAGCTTGGCTGTCGGGGAGGCGAACACTGAAGCTTTCTTT	CASSLAVGEANTEAFF
once	TRBV25-1	TRBJ2-2	.	TGTGCCAGCAGTGAAGTGATGAACACCGGGGAGCTGTTTTTT	CASSEVMNTGELFF
few	TRBV2	TRBJ1-5	TRBD1	TGTGCCAGCAGTGGACAGGGGAACCAGCCCCAGCATTTT	CASSGQGNQPQHF
.	TRBV9	TRBJ2-1	.	TGTGCCAGCTCTGCCGGGGGCTCCTCCTACAATGAGCAGTTCTTC	CASSAGGSSYNEQFF
.	TRBV9	TRBJ2-3	.	TGTGCCAGCAGCGTAGGGGTCCAAGCGAGCACAGATACGCAGTATTTT	CASSVGVQASTDTQYF
once	TRBV6-5	TRBJ1-6	TRBD1	TGTGCCAGCAGTTTACGGACAGGGATTACTAATTCACCCCTCCACTTT	CASSLRTGITNSPLHF
.	TRBV7-2	TRBJ2-1	.	TGTGCCAGCAGCCCTCTAAGGGGTTCGCAGTTCTTC	CASSPLRGSQFF
.	TRBV20-1	TRBJ2-4	.	TGCAGTGCTCTCCGCGGCCAGCAGTACTTC	CSALRGQQYF
few	TRBV2	TRBJ1-5	.	TGTGCCAGCAGTGTAGAAGGGATCGAGCAGCCCCAGCATTTT	CASSVEGIEQPQHF
few	TRBV19	TRBJ1-6	.	TGTGCCAGTAGGCGGGCGGAGGGCGGTTCACCCCTCCACTTT	CASRRAEGGSPLHF
.	TRBV7-2	TRBJ2-7	TRBD2	TGTGCCAGCAGCTACCCCCGGGCGAGCGGGAGGGGTTACGAGCAGTACTTC	CASSYPRASGRGYEQYF
.	TRBV7-9	TRBJ1-1	.	TGTGCCAGCAGCTTCACCGCGGCTTTCTTT	CASSFTAAFF
once	TRBV27	TRBJ2-7	.	TGTGCCAGCGGAAAGGACGACAGGCGCTACGAGCAGTACTTC	CASGKDDRRYEQYF
once	TRBV5-4	TRBJ2-5	TRBD2	TGTGCCAGCAGCTTGAGAGCGGGAGTGGGGGAGACCCAGTACTTC	CASSLRAGVGETQYF
.	TRBV6-1	TRBJ1-2	.	TGTGCCAGCATTGACTGGGCGGACTATGGCTACACCTTC	CASIDWADYGYTF